These T cell receptor beta chains were read from a single sample in a study of T cell responses to AZD1222 COVID-19 vaccine. TCRdb's copy holds only in-frame clones and misses some; the assay was immunoSEQ multiplex PCR. This sample has more than 95,000 clones, with around 88% found just once. This material consisted of peripheral blood, taken on day 0 of AZD1222 vaccination. The receptors originated from an adult in good health. The CDR3 runs from the conserved cysteine through the conserved F or W. A D gene is named only where the DNA matches it firmly. Expanded clones are given a class, and other clones once, few, many or no size at all.

TRBV6-6,-,13,TRBJ1-3,-,TGTGCCACCAGACCGAGCTCTGGAAACACCATATATTTT,CATRPSSGNTIYF
TRBV6-5,-,15,TRBJ1-1,-,TGTGCCAGCATCCAAGGGCAGGGGTTGGACACTGAAGCTTTCTTT,CASIQGQGLDTEAFF
TRBV5-3,TRBD1,17,TRBJ1-1,-,TGTGCCAGAAGCTTTGGTCCCCGGACAGGGGAGAACACTGAAGCTTTCTTT,CARSFGPRTGENTEAFF
TRBV9,TRBD1,14,TRBJ2-7,-,TGTGCCAGCAGCGTAGGTAAGGGGGCGTACGAGCAGTACTTC,CASSVGKGAYEQYF
TRBV5-1,TRBD1,15,TRBJ2-5,-,TGCGCCAGCAGCTCAGGGGGACGGTTCAAGGAGACCCAGTACTTC,CASSSGGRFKETQYF
TRBV4-1,-,15,TRBJ1-1,-,TGCGCCAGCAAACCCCATCGGGTTTTTGACACTGAAGCTTTCTTT,CASKPHRVFDTEAFF
TRBV19,TRBD1,14,TRBJ1-2,-,TGTGCCAGTAGACTTCCGGGACAGGGCTATGGCTACACCTTC,CASRLPGQGYGYTF
TRBV5-4,TRBD2,18,TRBJ2-5,once,TGTGCCAGCAGCCCCGGGACTAGCGGGAGAGGTTTCCAAGAGACCCAGTACTTC,CASSPGTSGRGFQETQYF
TRBV10-3,TRBD1,14,TRBJ2-5,-,TGTGCCATCAGTGATCAGGGGGCCCAAGAGACCCAGTACTTC,CAISDQGAQETQYF
TRBV6-5,TRBD1,16,TRBJ2-5,-,TGTGCCAGCAGTTACCTCTGGGACAGTCAAGAGAAGGCCCAGTACTTC,CASSYLWDSQEKAQYF
TRBV6-5,-,15,TRBJ2-7,once,TGTGCCAGCAGTTACCAACGGGGCCCCTCCTACGAGCAGTACTTC,CASSYQRGPSYEQYF
TRBV9,TRBD2,15,TRBJ2-2,once,TGTGCCAGCAGCGTAGCGGGGGGAAAGGCCGGGGAGCTGTTTTTT,CASSVAGGKAGELFF
TRBV11-2,-,14,TRBJ1-2,few,TGTGCCAGCAATAGCATCAGACAGGCAGATGGCTACACCTTC,CASNSIRQADGYTF
TRBV7-9,TRBD1,15,TRBJ2-7,-,TGTGCCAGCAGGTCCCGGGACAGCGTCTCCTACGAGCAGTACTTC,CASRSRDSVSYEQYF
TRBV3-1/TRBV3-2,TRBD2,17,TRBJ2-3,-,TGTGCCAGCAGCCTTCTCGGGGGGGGACATGGCACAGATACGCAGTATTTT,CASSLLGGGHGTDTQYF
TRBV29-1,-,11,TRBJ1-3,-,TGCAGCGTTGCCTCTGGAAACACCATATATTTT,CSVASGNTIYF
TRBV27,-,16,TRBJ2-3,-,TGTGCCAGCAGCCCGCCGCGGGGGCGCGGTGGGGATACGCAGTATTTT,CASSPPRGRGGDTQYF
TRBV7-8,-,13,TRBJ2-7,-,TGTGCCAGCAGCTTAGCCCTCCCCTACGAGCAGTACTTC,CASSLALPYEQYF
TRBV19,TRBD2,15,TRBJ2-7,few,TGTGCCAGTAGTCCCCGACTAGCGAGATCCTACGAGCAGTACTTC,CASSPRLARSYEQYF
TRBV4-2,-,16,TRBJ2-7,-,TGTGCCAGCAGCCAAATCAAGGCGGGATTACTTTACGAGCAGTACTTC,CASSQIKAGLLYEQYF
TRBV6-5,-,16,TRBJ2-4,-,TGTGCCAGCAGTTACGGAGGGCTGAGGACCAAAAACATTCAGTACTTC,CASSYGGLRTKNIQYF
TRBV19,-,15,TRBJ2-1,-,TGTGCCAGTAGTATAGGAGGGGGGTCCTACAATGAGCAGTTCTTC,CASSIGGGSYNEQFF
TRBV6-5,-,16,TRBJ2-7,-,TGTGCCAGCAGTTACGATCGGGGGGCTAGGGGTAACGAGCAGTACTTC,CASSYDRGARGNEQYF
TRBV29-1,TRBD2,12,TRBJ2-5,-,TGCAGCGGGACTAGCCTACAAGAGACCCAGTACTTC,CSGTSLQETQYF
TRBV7-2,TRBD2,16,TRBJ2-2,once,TGTGCCAGCAGCTTAGCCGGAAGCGGGATCTCCGGGGAGCTGTTTTTT,CASSLAGSGISGELFF
TRBV29-1,TRBD2,13,TRBJ2-3,-,TGCAGCGCACTAGCGGCTGGCACAGATACGCAGTATTTT,CSALAAGTDTQYF
TRBV10-3,-,12,TRBJ2-1,-,TGTGCCATCAGTCTTAGGATGGATGAGCAGTTCTTC,CAISLRMDEQFF
TRBV3-1/TRBV3-2,TRBD1,16,TRBJ1-2,-,TGTGCCAGCAGCGCACGATTCCGACAGGGGAACTATGGCTACACCTTC,CASSARFRQGNYGYTF
TRBV7-2,-,12,TRBJ1-2,-,TGTGCCAGCAGCTTATCGAGGGCGGGCTACACCTTC,CASSLSRAGYTF
TRBV5-1,-,14,TRBJ2-7,-,TGCGCCAGCAGCTTGGAAAGGGGTGGCTACGAGCAGTACTTC,CASSLERGGYEQYF
TRBV7-9,-,12,TRBJ2-7,-,TGTGCCAGCAGCCTGGACCTCTACGAGCAGTACTTC,CASSLDLYEQYF
TRBV2,-,14,TRBJ1-2,-,TGTGCCAGCAGCCAGCCCTCGTCCCCGACTGGCTACACCTTC,CASSQPSSPTGYTF
TRBV9,TRBD2,15,TRBJ2-7,few,TGTGCCAGCAGCCGCACCGGACTAGCGGGCCTTGAGCAGTACTTC,CASSRTGLAGLEQYF
TRBV12-3/TRBV12-4,-,13,TRBJ1-2,-,TGTGCCAGCAGTTTCGGGACGAGCTCTGGCTACACCTTC,CASSFGTSSGYTF
TRBV7-9,-,14,TRBJ2-3,-,TGTGCCAGCAGCTTGGACAGTGACACAGATACGCAGTATTTT,CASSLDSDTDTQYF
TRBV6-5,-,15,TRBJ1-3,-,TGTGCCAGCAGTTTGACAGGCAAGCTTGGAAACACCATATATTTT,CASSLTGKLGNTIYF
TRBV29-1,-,12,TRBJ1-2,-,TGCAGCGTTCATGTGGGGGACTATGGCTACACCTTC,CSVHVGDYGYTF
TRBV24-1,TRBD2,16,TRBJ2-5,-,TGTGCCACCTCCTCGACTAGCGGGGGCTCCGAAGAGACCCAGTACTTC,CATSSTSGGSEETQYF